These T cell receptor beta chains were read from a single sample in a study of patients and donors after allogeneic stem cell transplantation. TCRdb independently ran MiXCR on the RT-PCR reads; one entry per CDR3 protein. Of 45,000 to 65,000 distinct CDR3 sequences in the sample, about an eighth were seen once. Source material: blood, either unsorted or a sorted T cell fraction (not recorded which). Every receptor here comes from a human donor who was either an allogeneic HSCT recipient or a stem cell or donor lymphocyte infusion donor (not recorded which). It is not recorded whose cells these are; they may come from a transplant donor. Each CDR3 is given with its conserved first and last residue. D genes are given only for firm matches. A clone size is listed for some rows: how often the clone was seen (once, few, many), or a class if it is expanded.

TRBJ2-1	TRBV5-1	few	TRBD2	TGCGCCAGCAGCGAAGCCCCCTACGGCGGGAGGCAGGGTGGTTACAATGAGCAGTTCTTC	CASSEAPYGGRQGGYNEQFF
TRBJ2-7	TRBV5-1	many	-	TGCGCCAGCAGCACCGGGGCCTCCCCCGAGCAGTACTTC	CASSTGASPEQYF
TRBJ1-2	TRBV6-6	few	-	TGTGCCAGCAGTTACTCGGACAGTCTCCTTCTCTATGGCTACACCTTC	CASSYSDSLLLYGYTF
TRBJ2-5	TRBV7-7	-	-	TGTGCTAGCAGCTTACCAAGGCAGAGGTCGGTGGAGACCCAGTACTTC	CASSLPRQRSVETQYF
TRBJ2-1	TRBV7-2	few	-	TGTGCCAGCAGCGCCTGGCCGGAGAATGAGCAGTTCTTC	CASSAWPENEQFF
TRBJ2-7	TRBV5-1	few	-	TGCGCCAGCAGCCGATCCCCCGAGGGGGAGCAGTACTTC	CASSRSPEGEQYF
TRBJ2-7	TRBV5-1	-	TRBD2	TGCGCCAGCAGCTGGTACGAAGCGGGAGATTCCAACGAGCAGTACTTC	CASSWYEAGDSNEQYF
TRBJ2-3	TRBV27	many	-	TGTGCCAGCAACTTTCTCGGCACAGATACGCAGTATTTT	CASNFLGTDTQYF
TRBJ2-7	TRBV4-1	once	TRBD1	TGCGCCAGCAGCCAAGTCCCGGGGGTGACAGGGGACGAGCAGTACTTC	CASSQVPGVTGDEQYF
TRBJ2-1	TRBV20-1	few	-	TGCAGTGCTAGAGTTCTCAGAGAAGTTGTATATGAGCAGTTCTTC	CSARVLREVVYEQFF
TRBJ2-5	TRBV6-5	-	TRBD1	TGTGCCAGCAACCAGGACAGGGGAGAAGAGACCCAGTACTTC	CASNQDRGEETQYF
TRBJ2-1	TRBV19	-	-	TGTGCCAGTCGCCGGGAGAGTGAGCAGTTCTTC	CASRRESEQFF
TRBJ2-1	TRBV14	few	-	TGTGCCAGCAGCCCACTATTTTGGGTCTCCTACAATGAGCAGTTCTTC	CASSPLFWVSYNEQFF
TRBJ1-1	TRBV5-6	few	-	TGTGCCAGCAGCTTGGCCAATCAGGGTATCACTGAAGCTTTCTTT	CASSLANQGITEAFF
TRBJ2-5	TRBV29-1	few	TRBD2	TGCAGCGTTGATTGGGTTAGCGGGAGGTTCGAACAAGAGACCCAGTACTTC	CSVDWVSGRFEQETQYF
TRBJ2-7	TRBV11-1	many	-	TGTGCCAGCAGCCAGGCAGGGATCACCTACGAGCAGTACTTC	CASSQAGITYEQYF
TRBJ1-1	TRBV6-5	many	-	TGTGCCAGCAGTTCGTTCACTGAAGCTTTCTTT	CASSSFTEAFF
TRBJ2-2	TRBV6-5	few	-	TGTGCCAGCAGTTACTCGTTCTATCGGGGCGCGAACACCGGGGAGCTGTTTTTT	CASSYSFYRGANTGELFF
TRBJ1-1	TRBV20-1	many	TRBD1	TGCAGTGCTAGAGCCCTACAGGGGGAGCTTGAGGCTTTCTTT	CSARALQGELEAFF
TRBJ1-1	TRBV27	-	TRBD1	TGTGCCAGCAGATTCTGGGGGACAGGGGGCGTACGTAGCACTGAAGCTTTCTTT	CASRFWGTGGVRSTEAFF
TRBJ2-5	TRBV3-1	-	-	TGTGCCAGCAGCCCTCAGACCGGGACACAAGAGACCCAGTACTTC	CASSPQTGTQETQYF
TRBJ2-5	TRBV5-5	-	-	TGTGCCAGCAGCTTGGGGCAAGCCCAAGAGACCCAGTACTTC	CASSLGQAQETQYF
TRBJ1-1	TRBV12-3/TRBV12-4	many	TRBD1	TGTGCCAGCAGTTTTGGACAGGGGTTGAAGACTGAAGCTTTCTTT	CASSFGQGLKTEAFF
TRBJ2-7	TRBV27	few	TRBD1	TGTGCCAGCAGTTTGGGACAGGCCCCCTACGAGCAGTACTTC	CASSLGQAPYEQYF
TRBJ1-5	TRBV5-1	-	-	TGCGCCAGCAGCACCGGGGGCGCCGATCAGCCCCAGCATTTT	CASSTGGADQPQHF
TRBJ2-7	TRBV7-9	-	-	TGTGCCAGCAGCTTAGGGACACTCTACGAGCAGTACTTC	CASSLGTLYEQYF
TRBJ2-5	TRBV5-1	-	TRBD1	TGCGCCAGCAGGGGACAGGGAAAAACATTCCAAGAGACCCAGTACTTC	CASRGQGKTFQETQYF
TRBJ1-6	TRBV27	many	-	TGTGCCAGCACCCCTTACAGGGCTAGCTCCTATAATTCACCCCTCCACTTT	CASTPYRASSYNSPLHF